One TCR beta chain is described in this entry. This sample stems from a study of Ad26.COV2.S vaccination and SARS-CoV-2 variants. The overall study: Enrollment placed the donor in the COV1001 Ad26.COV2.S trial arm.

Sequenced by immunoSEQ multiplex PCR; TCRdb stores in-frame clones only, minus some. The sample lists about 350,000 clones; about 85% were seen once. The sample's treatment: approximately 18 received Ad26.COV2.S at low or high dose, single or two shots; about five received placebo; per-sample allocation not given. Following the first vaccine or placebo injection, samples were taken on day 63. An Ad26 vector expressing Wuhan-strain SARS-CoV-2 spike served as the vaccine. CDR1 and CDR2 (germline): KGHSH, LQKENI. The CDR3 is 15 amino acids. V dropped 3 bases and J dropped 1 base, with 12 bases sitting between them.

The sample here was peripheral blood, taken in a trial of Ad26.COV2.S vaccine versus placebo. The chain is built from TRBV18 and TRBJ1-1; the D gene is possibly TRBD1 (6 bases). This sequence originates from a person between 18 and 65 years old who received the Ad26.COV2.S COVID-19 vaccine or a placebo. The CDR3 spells CASSPKTGTNTEAFF. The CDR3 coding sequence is TGTGCCAGCTCACCCAAGACAGGAACGAACACTGAAGCTTTCTTT.